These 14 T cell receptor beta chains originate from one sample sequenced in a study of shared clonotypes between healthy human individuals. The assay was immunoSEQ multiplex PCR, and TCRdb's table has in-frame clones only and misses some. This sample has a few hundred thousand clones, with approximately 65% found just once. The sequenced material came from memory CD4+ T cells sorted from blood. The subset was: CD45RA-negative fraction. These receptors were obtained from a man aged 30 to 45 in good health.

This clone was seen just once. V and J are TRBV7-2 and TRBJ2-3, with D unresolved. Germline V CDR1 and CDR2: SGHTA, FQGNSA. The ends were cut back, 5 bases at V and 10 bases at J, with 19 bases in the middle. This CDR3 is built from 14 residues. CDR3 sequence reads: CASSPWHQHSAQYF. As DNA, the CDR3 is TGTGCCAGCAGCCCTTGGCACCAGCATTCGGCGCAGTATTTT.

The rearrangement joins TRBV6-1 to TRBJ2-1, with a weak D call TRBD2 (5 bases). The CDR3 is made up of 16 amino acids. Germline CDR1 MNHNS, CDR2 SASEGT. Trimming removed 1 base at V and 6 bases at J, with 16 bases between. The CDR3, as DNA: TGTGCCAGCAGTGAAGATAGGAGCGGAGGCGTCAATGAGCAGTTCTTC. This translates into CASSEDRSGGVNEQFF.

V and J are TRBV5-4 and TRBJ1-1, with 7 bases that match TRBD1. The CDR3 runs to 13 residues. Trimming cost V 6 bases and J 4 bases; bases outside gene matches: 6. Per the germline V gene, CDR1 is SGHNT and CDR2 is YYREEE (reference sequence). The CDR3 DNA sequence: TGTGCCAGCAACCGACAGGGATCCACTGAAGCTTTCTTT. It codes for CASNRQGSTEAFF.

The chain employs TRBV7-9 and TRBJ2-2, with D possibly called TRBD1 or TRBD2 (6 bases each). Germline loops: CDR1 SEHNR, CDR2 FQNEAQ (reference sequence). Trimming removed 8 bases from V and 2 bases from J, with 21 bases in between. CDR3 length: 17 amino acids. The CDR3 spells CASFFGGQLLNTGELFF. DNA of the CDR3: TGTGCCAGCTTCTTTGGGGGGCAGCTACTCAACACCGGGGAGCTGTTTTTT. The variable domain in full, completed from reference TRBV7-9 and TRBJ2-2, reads DTGVSQNPRHKITKRGQNVTFRCDPISEHNRLYWYRQTLGQGPEFLTYFQNEAQLEKSRLLSDRFSAERPKGSFSTLEIQRTEQGDSAMYLCASFFGGQLLNTGELFFGEGSRLTVL.

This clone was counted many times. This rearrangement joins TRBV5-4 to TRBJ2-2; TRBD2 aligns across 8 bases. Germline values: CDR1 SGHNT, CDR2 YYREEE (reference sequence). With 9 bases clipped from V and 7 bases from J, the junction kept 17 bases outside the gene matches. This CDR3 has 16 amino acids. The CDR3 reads CAISPPGTRSVGELFF. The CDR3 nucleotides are TGTGCCATTTCCCCCCCCGGGACTAGGTCGGTCGGGGAGCTGTTTTTT.

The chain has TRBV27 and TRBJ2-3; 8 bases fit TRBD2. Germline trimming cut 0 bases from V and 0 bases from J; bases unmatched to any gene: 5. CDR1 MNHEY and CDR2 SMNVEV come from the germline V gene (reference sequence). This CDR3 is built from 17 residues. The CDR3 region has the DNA TGTGCCAGCAGTTTATCAGGACTAGCATTTAGCACAGATACGCAGTATTTT. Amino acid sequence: CASSLSGLAFSTDTQYF.

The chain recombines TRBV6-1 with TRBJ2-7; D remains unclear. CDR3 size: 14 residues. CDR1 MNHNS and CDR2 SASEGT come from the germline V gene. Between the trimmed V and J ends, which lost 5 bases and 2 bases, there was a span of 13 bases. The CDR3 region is CASSLDPRAYEQYF. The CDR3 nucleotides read TGTGCCAGCAGTCTTGATCCCCGGGCCTACGAGCAGTACTTC.

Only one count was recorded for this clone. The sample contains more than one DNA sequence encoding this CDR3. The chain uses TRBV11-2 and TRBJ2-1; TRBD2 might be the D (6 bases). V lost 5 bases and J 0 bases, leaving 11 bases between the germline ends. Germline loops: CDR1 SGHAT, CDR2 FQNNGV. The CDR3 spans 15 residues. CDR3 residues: CASSLAGSSYNEQFF. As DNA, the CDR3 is TGTGCCAGCAGCCTCGCGGGAAGCTCCTACAATGAGCAGTTCTTC.

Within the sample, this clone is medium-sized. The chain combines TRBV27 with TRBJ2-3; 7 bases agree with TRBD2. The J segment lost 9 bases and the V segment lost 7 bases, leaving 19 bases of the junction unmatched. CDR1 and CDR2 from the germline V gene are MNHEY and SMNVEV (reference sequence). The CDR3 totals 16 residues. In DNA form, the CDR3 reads TGTGCCAGCACCCAGTCCCGAGCCGGGGGGTTGAGCACGCAGTATTTT. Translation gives CASTQSRAGGLSTQYF.

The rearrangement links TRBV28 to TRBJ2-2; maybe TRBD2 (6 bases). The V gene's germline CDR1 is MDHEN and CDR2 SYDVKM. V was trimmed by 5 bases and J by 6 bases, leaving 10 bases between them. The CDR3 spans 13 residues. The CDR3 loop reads CASSPGGSGELFF. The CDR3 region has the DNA TGTGCCAGCAGTCCCGGGGGTTCCGGGGAGCTGTTTTTT.

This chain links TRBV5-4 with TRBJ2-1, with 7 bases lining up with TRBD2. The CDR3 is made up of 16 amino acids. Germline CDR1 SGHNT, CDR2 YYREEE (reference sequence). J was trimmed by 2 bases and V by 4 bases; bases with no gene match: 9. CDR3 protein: CASSTLRDYAYNEQFF. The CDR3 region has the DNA TGTGCCAGCAGCACCCTCCGGGACTATGCCTACAATGAGCAGTTCTTC.

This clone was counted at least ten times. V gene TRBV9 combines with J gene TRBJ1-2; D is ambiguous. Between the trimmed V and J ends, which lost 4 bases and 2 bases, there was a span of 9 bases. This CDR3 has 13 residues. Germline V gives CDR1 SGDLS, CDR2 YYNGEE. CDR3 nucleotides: TGTGCCAGCAGCCCGCGAGCAAACTATGGCTACACCTTC. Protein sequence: CASSPRANYGYTF.

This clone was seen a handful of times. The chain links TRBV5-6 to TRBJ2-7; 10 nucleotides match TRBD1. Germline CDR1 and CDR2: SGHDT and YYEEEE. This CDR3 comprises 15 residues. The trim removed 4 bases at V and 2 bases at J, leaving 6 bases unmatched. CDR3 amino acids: CASSPRTGGTYEQYF. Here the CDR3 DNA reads TGTGCCAGCAGCCCTCGGACAGGGGGGACCTACGAGCAGTACTTC.

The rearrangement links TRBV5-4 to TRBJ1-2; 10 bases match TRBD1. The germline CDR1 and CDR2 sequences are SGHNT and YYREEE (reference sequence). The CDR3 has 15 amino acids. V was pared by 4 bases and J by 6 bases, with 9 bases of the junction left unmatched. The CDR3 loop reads CASSPWDRGSNGYTF. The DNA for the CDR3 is TGTGCCAGCAGCCCGTGGGACAGGGGATCGAATGGCTACACCTTC. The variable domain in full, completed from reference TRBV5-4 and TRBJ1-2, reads ETGVTQSPTHLIKTRGQQVTLRCSSQSGHNTVSWYQQALGQGPQFIFQYYREEENGRGNFPPRFSGLQFPNYSSELNVNALELDDSALYLCASSPWDRGSNGYTFGSGTRLTVV.